Detailed here is one T cell receptor (beta chain). Trimming removed 4 bases from V and 5 bases from J, with 5 bases in between. The CDR3 spans 10 residues. The germline CDR1 and CDR2 sequences are DFQATT and SNEGSKA (reference sequence). In the authors' workflow: How many nucleated cells were present was estimated from reference gene primer amplification. Produced via immunoSEQ multiplex PCR; TCRdb's table is partial and in-frame only. V, J and clone size reflect that table, while D and trimming were determined from the DNA. This table has around 200,000 clones, more than 75% appearing once. The data originate from a study of blood T cell repertoires in COVID-19. In the study overall: From the United States, Italy and Spain came samples of acute and convalescent COVID-19. PBMCs, B-cell-depleted T cells, or T cells were the source of the cDNA or gDNA that made up the material.

The chain links TRBV20-1 to TRBJ2-5; no firm D call. The clonotype comes from a woman over 75 with acute or convalescent COVID-19. Input material: peripheral blood. CDR3 sequence reads: CSATRETQYF. CDR3 DNA: TGCAGTGCTACCCGGGAGACCCAGTACTTC.